One and the same sample provided the 9 T cell receptor beta chains below, sequenced in a study of blood T cell repertoires in COVID-19. TCRdb keeps only in-frame clones here, not all; method: immunoSEQ multiplex PCR. This table has fewer than 300,000 clones, 88% appearing once. Sample: peripheral blood. Receptors originate from a man between 18 and 29 years old with active or convalescent COVID-19.

This clone came up many times. This rearrangement joins TRBV6-5 to TRBJ1-2, with a weak D call TRBD1 (6 bases). Trimming took off 5 bases at V and 4 bases at J, with 14 bases between the two ends. The germline CDR1 and CDR2 sequences are MNHEY and SVGAGI. The CDR3 is 14 amino acids. For the CDR3, the DNA is TGTGCCAGCAGTACCACCACAGGGTCCTATGGCTACACCTTC. It codes for CASSTTTGSYGYTF.

The J gene is TRBJ1-2, the V gene TRBV7-7; D not certain. CDR3 length: 18 residues. Per the germline V gene, CDR1 is SSHAT and CDR2 is FNYEAQ (reference sequence). V lost 5 bases and J 8 bases, leaving 30 bases between the germline ends. The CDR3 DNA is TGTGCCAGCAGCCTCGACGACGGACGGCACCATGGACTCAGCGGCTACACCTTC. Its translation is CASSLDDGRHHGLSGYTF.

This chain connects TRBV5-1 to TRBJ1-2; 9 positions agree with TRBD1. The V and J ends lost 0 bases and 6 bases, in that order; junction bases with no gene match: 6. The CDR3 loop spans 15 amino acids. From germline, CDR1 is SGHRS and CDR2 YFSETQ. Here the CDR3 reads CASSLGQGEWDGYTF. CDR3 sequence (DNA): TGCGCCAGCAGCTTGGGACAGGGGGAATGGGATGGCTACACCTTC.

The genes are TRBV10-3 and TRBJ2-1; the match to TRBD1 covers 9 bases. In germline, CDR1 is ENHRY, CDR2 SYGVKD. V was clipped by 10 bases and J by 7 bases; unmatched bases: 5. CDR3 length: 12 residues. CDR3: CATGTGMNEQFF. The CDR3 coding sequence is TGTGCCACCGGGACAGGGATGAATGAGCAGTTCTTC.

The DNA of the CDR3 is TGTGCCAGCAGCCGAAACGAGGGGGCTAGTAATGAAAAACTGTTTTTT. Amino acids: CASSRNEGASNEKLFF. V and J are TRBV13 and TRBJ1-4, with 7 bases aligning to TRBD1. Germline CDR1 reads PRHDT; CDR2 reads FYEKMQ (reference sequence). V lost 5 bases, J lost 4 bases, and 10 bases stayed unmatched. The CDR3 extends over 16 amino acids.

This clone was observed a few times. V usage is TRBV25-1 and J usage is TRBJ2-1; 12 bases line up with TRBD2. CDR1 is MGHDK, CDR2 SYGVNS, per germline. The CDR3 spans 14 residues. The V and J ends lost 6 bases and 7 bases, in that order; junction bases with no gene match: 4. The DNA for the CDR3 is TGTGCCAGCAGCCTAGCGGGGGGGCGGAATGAGCAGTTCTTC. The encoded protein is CASSLAGGRNEQFF.

This clone was seen a single time. The chain couples TRBV11-2 to TRBJ2-7; possible D gene TRBD1, 6 bases. CDR1 is SGHAT and CDR2 is FQNNGV in the germline V gene. Trimming shortened V by 0 bases and J by 4 bases, and 13 bases separated the two germline ends. The CDR3 has 15 amino acids. In nucleotides, the CDR3 is TGTGCCAGCAGCTTAGAAGCAGGGGCAACGTACGAGCAGTACTTC. This sequence encodes CASSLEAGATYEQYF. Variable domain in full (rest from reference TRBV11-2 and TRBJ2-7): EAGVAQSPRYKIIEKRQSVAFWCNPISGHATLYWYQQILGQGPKLLIQFQNNGVVDDSQLPKDRFSAERLKGVDSTLKIQPAKLEDSAVYLCASSLEAGATYEQYFGPGTRLTVT.

V usage is TRBV3-1 (or the pseudogene TRBV3-2) and J usage is TRBJ1-1; D might be TRBD1 (6 bases). The ends were cut back, 3 bases at V and 5 bases at J, with 16 bases in the middle. Germline CDR1 and CDR2: LGHDT and YNNKEL (reference sequence). The CDR3 loop spans 15 amino acids. The CDR3 spells CASSQVVPGDTEAFF. CDR3 coding DNA: TGTGCCAGCAGCCAGGTAGTTCCAGGGGATACTGAAGCTTTCTTT.

The rearrangement links TRBV7-6 to TRBJ2-7, with D perhaps matching TRBD1 (6 bases). The germline V and J ends were trimmed by 10 bases and 3 bases, with 16 bases remaining between them. The CDR3 totals 13 residues. CDR1 is SGHVS, CDR2 FNYEAQ, per germline. CDR3 DNA sequence: TGTGCCAACACACGGGACACTTACTACGAGCAGTACTTC. Translating it yields CANTRDTYYEQYF.